The 29 T cell receptor beta chains presented below share a single source sample, sequenced in a study of blood T cell repertoires in COVID-19. Only in-frame clones appear in the TCRdb table, and some are missing; sequencing was by immunoSEQ multiplex PCR. The sample holds just under 150,000 clones, around 87% seen once. Material: peripheral blood. The receptors were gathered from a man aged 50-59 years who had recovered from COVID-19.

The chain recombines TRBV10-3 with TRBJ2-1; D may be TRBD2 (6 bases). The CDR3 totals 13 residues. Per the germline V gene, CDR1 is ENHRY and CDR2 is SYGVKD. The ends were cut back, 5 bases at V and 6 bases at J, with 11 bases in the middle. CDR3 sequence (DNA): TGTGCCATCAGTTCTGACGGGGGCAATGAGCAGTTCTTC. Its protein product is CAISSDGGNEQFF.

The chain carries TRBV12-3 or TRBV12-4 and TRBJ2-1; D is uncertain. The ends were cut back, 3 bases at V and 7 bases at J, with 7 bases in the middle. The CDR3 has 12 residues. Here the CDR3 DNA reads TGTGCCAGCAGTTTTTTACTGAATGAGCAGTTCTTC. This gives the protein CASSFLLNEQFF.

This chain connects TRBV14 to TRBJ2-2; no reliable D call. The V gene's germline CDR1 is SGHDN and CDR2 FVKESK. The CDR3 has 13 amino acids. With 1 base removed from V and 8 bases from J, the gap between germline ends came to 8 bases. Written as DNA, the CDR3 is TGTGCCAGCAGCCAAGTTACAGCAGGGGAGCTGTTTTTT. It translates to CASSQVTAGELFF.

V is TRBV5-1 and J is TRBJ2-2; 7 nucleotides line up with TRBD2. Trimming took 7 bases from V and 2 from J; bases not matched to a gene: 11. This CDR3 has 16 amino acids. CDR1 is SGHRS and CDR2 is YFSETQ in the germline V gene. The CDR3 DNA reads TGCGCCAGCGCCCCAACGGGGGGTCATAACACCGGGGAGCTGTTTTTT. Translating it yields CASAPTGGHNTGELFF.

The gene calls are TRBV11-2 and TRBJ2-7, with unresolved D. V was cut by 2 bases and J by 0 bases, with 14 bases left in between. This CDR3 is built from 16 residues. The germline V gene has CDR1 SGHAT and CDR2 FQNNGV. The CDR3 region has the DNA TGTGCCAGCAGCTTAAATTTTGGGTGGAGCTCCTACGAGCAGTACTTC. This translates into CASSLNFGWSSYEQYF.

The chain recombines TRBV6-1 with TRBJ2-1; tentative D call: TRBD2 (7 bases). This CDR3 region has 16 residues. V lost 3 bases to trimming and J lost 4 bases, with 16 bases between them. Looked up from germline, CDR1 is MNHNS and CDR2 is SASEGT. The CDR3 region has the DNA TGTGCCAGCAGTGAGGGTCATGGGGGGGCTTACAATGAGCAGTTCTTC. Translation: CASSEGHGGAYNEQFF.

This chain joins TRBV4-1 and TRBJ2-1, with TRBD1 matching over 7 bases. CDR1 MGHRA and CDR2 YSYEKL come from the germline V gene. The J segment lost 3 bases and the V segment lost 5 bases, leaving 7 bases of the junction unmatched. This CDR3 spans 15 amino acids. The CDR3 coding sequence is TGCGCCAGCAGCTTACAGGGGTCTTACTACAATGAGCAGTTCTTC. Residues: CASSLQGSYYNEQFF.

This clone was observed once. This rearrangement joins TRBV7-2 to TRBJ1-2; D remains unclear. Germline V gene lookup returns CDR1 SGHTA and CDR2 FQGNSA. CDR3 length: 14 amino acids. Trimming stripped 1 base from V and 0 bases from J, with 6 bases between. The DNA of the CDR3 is TGTGCCAGCAGCTTAGAAACGGCTAACTATGGCTACACCTTC. Amino acid sequence: CASSLETANYGYTF.

V and J are TRBV5-5 and TRBJ1-4; no definite D call. V was cut by 4 bases and J by 6 bases, with 16 bases left in between. Germline CDR1 is SGHKS and CDR2 is YYEKEE (reference sequence). CDR3 length equals 15 residues. DNA of the CDR3: TGTGCCAGCAGCACCCACGGGAGCGCGGATGAAAAACTGTTTTTT. Translated: CASSTHGSADEKLFF.

The J gene is TRBJ2-2, the V gene TRBV4-3; no reliable D call. Trimming shortened V by 6 bases and J by 6 bases, and 5 bases separated the two germline ends. Germline loops: CDR1 LGHNA, CDR2 YSLEER. The CDR3 has 11 residues. CDR3 sequence: CASREPGELFF. Here the CDR3 DNA reads TGCGCCAGCAGGGAGCCCGGGGAGCTGTTTTTT.

V gene TRBV27 combines with J gene TRBJ1-2, with D possibly being TRBD1 (5 bases). The germline CDR1 and CDR2 sequences are MNHEY and SMNVEV (reference sequence). The V and J ends lost 5 bases and 2 bases respectively, with 9 bases between them. The CDR3 loop spans 13 amino acids. For the CDR3, the DNA is TGTGCCAGCAGTCCCGGGGGGAACTATGGCTACACCTTC. Translating it yields CASSPGGNYGYTF.

A single count supports this clone. The chain links TRBV27 to TRBJ2-7; weak D call: TRBD1 (8 bases). V was clipped by 5 bases and J by 2 bases, with 16 bases between them. The germline CDR1 and CDR2 sequences are MNHEY and SMNVEV (reference sequence). This CDR3 has 15 amino acids. In DNA, the CDR3 is TGTGCCAGCAGTCCGAGCGGGACAGGCCCCTACGAGCAGTACTTC. It yields the protein CASSPSGTGPYEQYF.

For this clone: The same CDR3 arises from other DNA sequences in this sample as well. The chain couples TRBV5-1 to TRBJ1-4; possible D gene TRBD1, 5 bases. Germline V gene data show CDR1 as SGHRS and CDR2 as YFSETQ. The CDR3 length is 14 residues. Deletions cut 0 bases from V and 5 bases from J, with 8 bases between. CDR3 sequence (DNA): TGCGCCAGCAGCTTGGGACAGAGAAATGAAAAACTGTTTTTT. This gives the protein CASSLGQRNEKLFF.

This chain connects TRBV6-6 to TRBJ2-7, with TRBD2 matching over 8 bases. This CDR3 has 13 residues. Germline trimming cut 5 bases from V and 6 bases from J; bases unmatched to any gene: 6. Germline CDR1 MNHNY, CDR2 SVGAGI (reference sequence). The CDR3 DNA reads as TGTGCCAGCAGTCCCGGACTAGCTGGCGAGCAGTACTTC. Translating gives CASSPGLAGEQYF.

The CDR3 loop is CASSLNGWGPYQETQYF. CDR3 nucleotides: TGCGCCAGCAGCCTCAACGGGTGGGGGCCCTACCAAGAGACCCAGTACTTC. The chain has TRBV5-1 and TRBJ2-5; perhaps TRBD1 as D (6 bases). Trimming removed 4 bases from V and 0 bases from J, with 19 bases in between. The CDR3 consists of 17 residues. Per germline, CDR1 SGHRS and CDR2 YFSETQ.

CDR3 nucleotides: TGTGCCAGCAGTCCAATTGACAGCTCCTACGAGCAGTACTTC. Translation: CASSPIDSSYEQYF. V and J are TRBV6-2 or TRBV6-3 and TRBJ2-7; maybe TRBD1 (5 bases). Germline loops: CDR1 MNHEY, CDR2 SVGEGT. V was shortened by 5 bases and J by 0 bases, with 11 bases between the two germline ends. The CDR3 contains 14 residues.

V and J are TRBV6-5 and TRBJ1-1; D is perhaps TRBD1 (5 bases). The germline gives CDR1 MNHEY, CDR2 SVGAGI. V dropped 8 bases and J dropped 6 bases, with 16 bases sitting between them. This CDR3 has 13 residues. Here the CDR3 DNA reads TGTGCCAGCGGGGGGTACGGTTGGTCTGAAGCTTTCTTT. This encodes CASGGYGWSEAFF.

The genes are TRBV2 and TRBJ1-5; 8 nucleotides align to TRBD1. J lost 6 bases, V lost 6 bases, and 7 bases had no gene match. Germline V gene sequence: CDR1 SNHLY, CDR2 FYNNEI. This CDR3 comprises 14 residues. This CDR3 reads CASSPDRGAQPQHF. The CDR3 nucleotides are TGTGCCAGCAGCCCCGACAGGGGAGCTCAGCCCCAGCATTTT.

The genes are TRBV2 and TRBJ1-1; 8 nucleotides align to TRBD1. Germline CDR1 is SNHLY and CDR2 is FYNNEI. This CDR3 contains 13 residues. V gave up 10 bases and J gave up 1 base; unmatched junction bases: 5. The CDR3 spells CATDGQGNTEAFF. CDR3 sequence (DNA): TGTGCCACCGACGGACAGGGGAACACTGAAGCTTTCTTT.

This rearrangement joins TRBV19 to TRBJ2-3; perhaps TRBD2 as D (5 bases). The V gene lost 0 bases and the J gene lost 2 bases, with 21 bases spanning the gap. CDR3 size: 19 residues. Germline V gene sequence: CDR1 LNHDA, CDR2 SQIVND (reference sequence). CDR3 in DNA: TGTGCCAGTAGTATAGATATTCCGTCGAGCGGAGCCCTCACAGATACGCAGTATTTT. It encodes CASSIDIPSSGALTDTQYF.

The chain couples TRBV6-5 to TRBJ1-6; unclear D gene. V was cut by 5 bases and J by 5 bases, with 13 bases left in between. Germline values: CDR1 MNHEY, CDR2 SVGAGI. This CDR3 is 15 amino acids long. The CDR3 here is CASSHHGGDNSPLHF. For the CDR3, the DNA is TGTGCCAGCAGTCACCACGGCGGGGATAATTCACCCCTCCACTTT.

The chain couples TRBV29-1 to TRBJ1-1; 7 bases are a match to TRBD1. J was trimmed by 1 base and V by 7 bases; bases with no gene match: 6. The length of the CDR3 is 13 residues. Germline CDR1 SQVTM, CDR2 ANQGSEA. CDR3 sequence: CSATGRGNTEAFF. The CDR3 region has the DNA TGCAGCGCGACAGGGAGGGGGAACACTGAAGCTTTCTTT.

V is TRBV30 and J is TRBJ1-4; maybe TRBD1 (5 bases). From germline, CDR1 is GTSNPN and CDR2 SVGIG (reference sequence). This CDR3 comprises 15 residues. Trimming shortened V by 6 bases and J by 0 bases, and 14 bases separated the two germline ends. CDR3 residues: CACKRGVSTNEKLFF. CDR3 nucleotides: TGTGCCTGCAAAAGGGGTGTTTCAACTAATGAAAAACTGTTTTTT.

This rearrangement joins TRBV5-4 to TRBJ1-2; 9 bases line up with TRBD1. The CDR3 has 15 amino acids. Germline V gene sequence: CDR1 SGHNT, CDR2 YYREEE (reference sequence). V lost 5 bases to trimming and J lost 4 bases; unmatched junction nucleotides: 9. Here the CDR3 reads CASRAWTGDPYGYTF. In nucleotides, the CDR3 is TGTGCCAGCAGAGCGTGGACAGGGGATCCCTATGGCTACACCTTC.

J is TRBJ2-2 and V is TRBV4-3; 8 bases fit TRBD2. Per germline, CDR1 LGHNA and CDR2 YSLEER. V was pared by 3 bases and J by 7 bases, with 16 bases of the junction left unmatched. The CDR3 is made up of 18 amino acids. The chain's CDR3 is CASSQGKGSGGSLGELFF. The CDR3 DNA reads TGCGCCAGCAGCCAGGGGAAGGGGAGCGGGGGTAGCCTCGGGGAGCTGTTTTTT.

CDR3 amino acids: CASSQERGYGYTF. CDR3 DNA: TGTGCCAGCAGCCAAGAACGAGGATATGGCTACACCTTC. The chain joins TRBV3-1 (or the pseudogene TRBV3-2) to TRBJ1-2; D gene unclear. This CDR3 has 13 residues. Trimming took off 0 bases at V and 5 bases at J, with 7 bases between the two ends. Germline loops: CDR1 LGHDT, CDR2 YNNKEL (reference sequence).

The chain links TRBV6-6 to TRBJ1-1; TRBD1 aligns across 7 bases. Germline CDR1 is MNHNY and CDR2 is SVGAGI (reference sequence). Trimming cost V 5 bases and J 0 bases; bases outside gene matches: 6. The CDR3 is 15 residues long. CDR3 residues: CASSRPGQLNTEAFF. The DNA for the CDR3 is TGTGCCAGCAGTCGACCGGGACAGTTGAACACTGAAGCTTTCTTT.

About this clone: With a much larger clone just one base away, this may be a read error. The CDR3 nucleotides are TGTGCCAGCAGCTTAGGGACAGGTTCCTACGAGCAGTACTTC. Its translation: CASSLGTGSYEQYF. The chain uses TRBV11-3 and TRBJ2-7; 7 bases line up with TRBD1. Trimming at V came to 1 base and at J to 1 base, leaving 1 base not matched to a gene. In germline, CDR1 is SGHNT, CDR2 YENEEA. The CDR3 is 14 amino acids.

The chain is built from TRBV10-1 and TRBJ2-1; TRBD1 matches at 11 bases. Germline V gene sequence: CDR1 WNHNN, CDR2 SYGVQD (reference sequence). CDR3 size: 13 residues. V dropped 3 bases and J dropped 15; count of bases not matched to a gene: 7. The CDR3, as DNA: TGCGCCAGCAGTGAACGGACAGGGGGCGCATGGTTCTTC. Protein: CASSERTGGAWFF.